Below are 21 T cell receptor beta chains sequenced from a single sample in a study of Ad26.COV2.S vaccination and SARS-CoV-2 variants. Treatment: some 19 received Ad26.COV2.S at low or high dose, single or two shots; about five received placebo; per-sample allocation not given. Specimens were obtained on day 63 following the first vaccine or placebo injection. TCRdb's table, derived via immunoSEQ multiplex PCR, lists solely in-frame clones and lacks some. The sample consists of fewer than 500,000 clones, about 92% of them appearing once. The material sequenced was peripheral blood, taken in a trial of Ad26.COV2.S vaccine versus placebo. These TCRs come from a person aged 18-60 years who received the Ad26.COV2.S COVID-19 vaccine or a placebo.

On this clone: In the same sample, other DNA sequences code for this CDR3. V is TRBV6-5 and J is TRBJ1-1; unclear D gene. The V gene's germline CDR1 is MNHEY and CDR2 SVGAGI. The CDR3 has 13 amino acids. Trimming stripped 0 bases from V and 2 bases from J, with 4 bases between. In nucleotides, the CDR3 is TGTGCCAGCAGTTACTCAAGTAACACTGAAGCTTTCTTT. Amino acid sequence: CASSYSSNTEAFF.

V usage is TRBV28 and J usage is TRBJ2-1; no definite D call. This CDR3 is built from 11 residues. V was trimmed by 3 bases and J by 10 bases, leaving 7 bases between them. Per germline, CDR1 MDHEN and CDR2 SYDVKM. CDR3 in DNA: TGTGCCAGCAGTTTGTTACGGGAGCAGTTCTTC. Translated: CASSLLREQFF. The full variable domain, completed using reference TRBV28 and TRBJ2-1, is DVKVTQSSRYLVKRTGEKVFLECVQDMDHENMFWYRQDPGLGLRLIYFSYDVKMKEKGDIPEGYSVSREKKERFSLILESASTNQTSMYLCASSLLREQFFGPGTRLTVL.

Here the CDR3 reads CASNRRRGRQDTQYF. The CDR3 DNA reads as TGTGCCAGCAATCGTCGGAGGGGGCGCCAAGATACGCAGTATTTT. This sequence joins TRBV7-2 and TRBJ2-3; weak D call: TRBD1 (7 bases). This CDR3 region has 15 residues. With 7 bases removed from V and 5 bases from J, the gap between germline ends came to 19 bases. Germline V CDR1 and CDR2: SGHTA, FQGNSA.

V is TRBV5-6 and J is TRBJ2-2; D is ambiguous. This CDR3 spans 12 amino acids. The V end was cut by 0 bases, the J end by 7 bases, with 4 bases between. CDR1 and CDR2 from the germline V gene are SGHDT and YYEEEE. The CDR3 bases are TGTGCCAGCAGCTTGGTGGTCGGGGAGCTGTTTTTT. Protein sequence: CASSLVVGELFF.

The rearrangement joins TRBV27 to TRBJ2-1, with 7 bases matching TRBD2. The CDR3 is made up of 15 amino acids. The germline gives CDR1 MNHEY, CDR2 SMNVEV (reference sequence). The junction had 14 bases not matched to a gene; V was cut back by 7 bases and J by 8 bases. The CDR3 DNA reads as TGTGCCAGCAAAGCCACCGGGACTACCGGTCATGAGCAGTTCTTC. This codes for CASKATGTTGHEQFF.

Here the CDR3 DNA reads TGTGCCAGCAGCCCTGGGACTAGCGGGAGGAGAGAGACCCAGTACTTC. It yields the protein CASSPGTSGRRETQYF. The rearrangement uses TRBV9 and TRBJ2-5; 15 positions match TRBD2. The CDR3 runs 16 residues. CDR1 and CDR2 (germline): SGDLS, YYNGEE. The V segment lost 4 bases and the J segment 4 bases; nucleotides outside the gene matches: 5.

The V call is TRBV6-6, the J call TRBJ1-5; the D is unclear. Trimming took 5 bases from V and 0 from J, leaving 17 bases between them. The germline CDR1 and CDR2 sequences are MNHNY and SVGAGI (reference sequence). The CDR3 runs to 17 residues. CDR3 in DNA: TGTGCCAGCAGTCCCTTAAGCGTCGGGAGTAGCAATCAGCCCCAGCATTTT. It specifies CASSPLSVGSSNQPQHF.

This chain connects TRBV7-9 to TRBJ2-1; the match to TRBD1 covers 8 bases. The CDR3 consists of 15 residues. The germline gives CDR1 SEHNR, CDR2 FQNEAQ (reference sequence). J lost 4 bases, V lost 3 bases, and 5 bases had no gene match. CDR3 DNA sequence: TGTGCCAGCAGCTTCAGGGGGCTCGGGTACAATGAGCAGTTCTTC. Protein: CASSFRGLGYNEQFF.

CDR3 protein: CASSYRSQYSYEQYF. The CDR3 region has the DNA TGTGCCAGCAGTTATAGGTCCCAGTACTCCTACGAGCAGTACTTC. This rearrangement joins TRBV6-5 to TRBJ2-7, with no clear D. The V end was cut by 3 bases, the J end by 0 bases, with 12 bases between. This CDR3 comprises 15 residues. Germline V gene sequence: CDR1 MNHEY, CDR2 SVGAGI.

CDR3 sequence: CASSLGNRGDTDTQYF. In DNA form, the CDR3 reads TGTGCCAGCAGCCTTGGAAACCGAGGAGACACAGATACGCAGTATTTT. The rearrangement links TRBV11-2 to TRBJ2-3; no clear D. The germline CDR1 and CDR2 sequences are SGHAT and FQNNGV. This CDR3 comprises 16 residues. Between the trimmed V and J ends, which lost 5 bases and 2 bases, there was a span of 17 bases.

This chain connects TRBV5-5 to TRBJ2-7; D is unresolved. Germline values: CDR1 SGHKS, CDR2 YYEKEE (reference sequence). The CDR3 is made up of 16 amino acids. Trimming cost V 0 bases and J 3 bases, with 16 bases left between them. CDR3 in amino acids: CASSLGDDTSVYEQYF. CDR3 coding DNA: TGTGCCAGCAGCTTGGGTGATGACACCTCTGTCTACGAGCAGTACTTC.

The rearrangement joins TRBV9 to TRBJ2-7, with TRBD1 matching over 10 bases. CDR1 is SGDLS, CDR2 YYNGEE, per germline. The CDR3 is 20 residues long. The trim removed 0 bases at V and 4 bases at J, leaving 19 bases unmatched. The DNA for the CDR3 is TGTGCCAGCAGCGTAGCTTTTCGGGGACAGGGGTTCTCCTTGGAATACGAGCAGTACTTC. It encodes CASSVAFRGQGFSLEYEQYF.

This clone was counted between two and nine times. The CDR3 DNA is TGTGCCAGCAGCTTTGGGACTAGCGGGAGTTGGGGCACAGATACGCAGTATTTT. This translates into CASSFGTSGSWGTDTQYF. The gene calls are TRBV7-3 and TRBJ2-3; TRBD2 matches 14 bases. The CDR3 has 18 residues. J lost 1 base, V lost 3 bases, and 6 bases had no gene match. CDR1 SGHTA and CDR2 FQGTGA come from the germline V gene.

This clone was seen just once. The J gene is TRBJ2-1, the V gene TRBV24-1, with D unclear. Germline lookup yields CDR1 KGHDR and CDR2 SFDVKD. The CDR3 spans 15 residues. Trimming pared 0 bases from V and 9 bases from J, leaving 14 bases between. The CDR3 reads CATSDLASSRGEQFF. The CDR3 DNA reads as TGTGCCACCAGTGATTTGGCTTCCTCCCGTGGTGAGCAGTTCTTC.

Only a few counts were recorded for this clone. The V gene is TRBV7-3, the J gene TRBJ2-5; the match to TRBD2 covers 7 bases. The trim removed 1 base at V and 5 bases at J, leaving 7 bases unmatched. Germline V lookup: CDR1 SGHTA, CDR2 FQGTGA. The CDR3 spans 15 residues. The CDR3 coding sequence is TGTGCCAGCAGCTTAAACCCGGGAGGAGGGGAGACCCAGTACTTC. Translated, it gives CASSLNPGGGETQYF.

This clone was detected only once. This chain joins TRBV15 and TRBJ1-2; D is unresolved. The length of the CDR3 is 12 residues. V lost 1 base, J lost 4 bases, and 4 bases lay in between. Germline-derived CDR1 and CDR2 are LNHNV and YYDKDF (reference sequence). The CDR3 reads CATSRGTYGYTF. In DNA form, the CDR3 reads TGTGCCACCAGCAGAGGTACCTATGGCTACACCTTC.

The gene calls are TRBV7-2 and TRBJ2-7; 9 positions agree with TRBD1. Unmatched junction bases numbered 10, after V lost 4 bases and J lost 3 bases. Germline values: CDR1 SGHTA, CDR2 FQGNSA. The length of the CDR3 is 16 residues. The CDR3 nucleotides read TGTGCCAGCAGCTCCGGGACAGGGAGGAAGAACTACGAGCAGTACTTC. Protein sequence: CASSSGTGRKNYEQYF.

The gene calls are TRBV5-1 and TRBJ2-1; weak D call: TRBD2 (5 bases). CDR1 is SGHRS and CDR2 is YFSETQ in the germline V gene. Trimming took 0 bases from V and 4 from J, leaving 8 bases between them. The CDR3 is made up of 14 amino acids. The CDR3 is CASSLAGLYNEQFF. DNA for the CDR3: TGCGCCAGCAGCTTGGCGGGGTTATACAATGAGCAGTTCTTC. Variable domain in full (rest from reference TRBV5-1 and TRBJ2-1): KAGVTQTPRYLIKTRGQQVTLSCSPISGHRSVSWYQQTPGQGLQFLFEYFSETQRNKGNFPGRFSGRQFSNSRSEMNVSTLELGDSALYLCASSLAGLYNEQFFGPGTRLTVL.

CDR3 sequence: CASSPGVLGPQYF. The CDR3 DNA is TGTGCCAGCAGTCCAGGAGTCCTCGGGCCCCAGTACTTC. This chain links TRBV28 with TRBJ2-5; D gene uncertain. Trimming pared 5 bases from V and 9 bases from J, leaving 16 bases between. CDR1 MDHEN and CDR2 SYDVKM come from the germline V gene. The CDR3 consists of 13 residues.

About this clone: This same CDR3 is encoded by further DNA sequences in the sample. CDR3 nucleotides: TGTGCCAGCAGCCCTAGCGGGAGCTCCTACGAGCAGTACTTC. Amino acid sequence: CASSPSGSSYEQYF. V is TRBV7-3 and J is TRBJ2-7; 10 nucleotides align to TRBD2. CDR3 size: 14 residues. Germline V gives CDR1 SGHTA, CDR2 FQGTGA. After removal of 5 bases from V and 0 bases from J, the junction contained 1 base not matched to a gene.

The chain uses TRBV18 and TRBJ1-3, with a possible D match to TRBD1 (6 bases). With 4 bases removed from V and 6 bases from J, the gap between germline ends came to 10 bases. This CDR3 is built from 13 residues. Germline CDR1 reads KGHSH; CDR2 reads LQKENI. The CDR3 sequence is CASSRGAENTIYF. The CDR3, as DNA: TGTGCCAGCTCACGGGGGGCCGAAAACACCATATATTTT.